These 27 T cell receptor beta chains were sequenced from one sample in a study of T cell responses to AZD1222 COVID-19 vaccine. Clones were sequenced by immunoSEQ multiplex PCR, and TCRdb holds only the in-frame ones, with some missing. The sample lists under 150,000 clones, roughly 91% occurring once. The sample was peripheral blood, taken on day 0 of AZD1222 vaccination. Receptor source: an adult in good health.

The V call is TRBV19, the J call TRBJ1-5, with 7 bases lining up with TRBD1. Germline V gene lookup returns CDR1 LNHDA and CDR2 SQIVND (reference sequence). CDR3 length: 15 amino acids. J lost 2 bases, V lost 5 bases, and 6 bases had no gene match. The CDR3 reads CASSDRAGGNQPQHF. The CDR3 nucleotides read TGTGCCAGTAGTGACAGGGCCGGTGGCAATCAGCCCCAGCATTTT.

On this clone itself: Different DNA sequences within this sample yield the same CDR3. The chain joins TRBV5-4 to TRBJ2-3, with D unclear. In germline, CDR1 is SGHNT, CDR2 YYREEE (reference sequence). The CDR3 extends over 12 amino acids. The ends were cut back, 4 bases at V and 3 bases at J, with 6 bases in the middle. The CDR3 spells CASSLSTDTQYF. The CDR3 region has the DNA TGTGCCAGCAGCCTGTCTACAGATACGCAGTATTTT.

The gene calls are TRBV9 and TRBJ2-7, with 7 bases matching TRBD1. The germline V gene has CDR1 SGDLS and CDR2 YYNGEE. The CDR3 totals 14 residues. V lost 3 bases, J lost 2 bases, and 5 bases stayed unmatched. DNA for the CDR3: TGTGCCAGCAGCGCTTCAGGGGGAACCTACGAGCAGTACTTC. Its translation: CASSASGGTYEQYF.

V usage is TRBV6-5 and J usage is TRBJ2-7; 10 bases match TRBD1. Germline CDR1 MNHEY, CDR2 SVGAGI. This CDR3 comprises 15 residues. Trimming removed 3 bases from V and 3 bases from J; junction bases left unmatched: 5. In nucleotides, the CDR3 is TGTGCCAGCAGTTATTGGACAGGGGGATTCTACGAGCAGTACTTC. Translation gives CASSYWTGGFYEQYF.

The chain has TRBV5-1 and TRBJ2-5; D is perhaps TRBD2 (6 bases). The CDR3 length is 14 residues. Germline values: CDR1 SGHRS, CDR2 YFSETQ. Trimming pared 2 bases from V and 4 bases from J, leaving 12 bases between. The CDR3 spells CASSLFVGGETQYF. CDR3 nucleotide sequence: TGCGCCAGCAGCTTATTTGTGGGGGGAGAGACCCAGTACTTC.

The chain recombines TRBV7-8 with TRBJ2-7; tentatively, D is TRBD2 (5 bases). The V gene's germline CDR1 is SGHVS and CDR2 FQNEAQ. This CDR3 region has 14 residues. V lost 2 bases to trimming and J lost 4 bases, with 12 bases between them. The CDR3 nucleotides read TGTGCCAGCAGCTTAACGGTTTCGGGATACGAGCAGTACTTC. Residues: CASSLTVSGYEQYF.

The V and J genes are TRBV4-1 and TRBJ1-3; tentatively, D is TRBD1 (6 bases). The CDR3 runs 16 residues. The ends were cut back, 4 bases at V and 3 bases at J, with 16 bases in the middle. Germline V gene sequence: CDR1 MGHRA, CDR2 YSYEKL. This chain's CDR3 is CASSLDIGQLGNTIYF. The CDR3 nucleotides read TGCGCCAGCAGCCTAGACATCGGACAGCTTGGAAACACCATATATTTT.

The chain's CDR3 is CASSPLGTGDSNQPQHF. Here the CDR3 DNA reads TGTGCCAGCAGTCCCCTAGGGACAGGGGATAGCAATCAGCCCCAGCATTTT. The rearrangement uses TRBV27 and TRBJ1-5; 10 bases line up with TRBD1. The CDR3 has 17 residues. Germline V gives CDR1 MNHEY, CDR2 SMNVEV (reference sequence). The ends lost 5 bases at V and 0 bases at J; junction bases unmatched: 7.

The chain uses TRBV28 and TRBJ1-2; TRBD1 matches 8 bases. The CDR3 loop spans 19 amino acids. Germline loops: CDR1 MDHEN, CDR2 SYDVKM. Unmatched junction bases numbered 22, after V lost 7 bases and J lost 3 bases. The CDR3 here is CASTFPTGGLRKGDYGYTF. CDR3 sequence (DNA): TGTGCCAGCACATTTCCTACAGGGGGTTTGAGGAAAGGAGACTATGGCTACACCTTC.

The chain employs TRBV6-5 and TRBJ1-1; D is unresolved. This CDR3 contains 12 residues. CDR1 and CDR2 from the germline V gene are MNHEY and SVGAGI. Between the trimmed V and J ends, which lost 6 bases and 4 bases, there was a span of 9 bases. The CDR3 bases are TGTGCCAGCAGCTATCTCCCCACTGAAGCTTTCTTT. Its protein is CASSYLPTEAFF.

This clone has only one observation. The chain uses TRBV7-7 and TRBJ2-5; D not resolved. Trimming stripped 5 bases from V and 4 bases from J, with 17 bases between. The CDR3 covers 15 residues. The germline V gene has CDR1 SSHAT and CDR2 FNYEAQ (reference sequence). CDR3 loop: CASSHRDPGRETQYF. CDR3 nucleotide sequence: TGTGCCAGCAGCCATAGGGATCCGGGCCGAGAGACCCAGTACTTC.

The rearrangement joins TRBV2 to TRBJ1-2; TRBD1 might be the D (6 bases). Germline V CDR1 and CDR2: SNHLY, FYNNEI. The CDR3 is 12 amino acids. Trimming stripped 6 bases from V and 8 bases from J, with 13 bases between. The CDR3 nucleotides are TGTGCCAGCAGGGGCGGGGGGCAAGGCTACACCTTC. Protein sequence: CASRGGGQGYTF. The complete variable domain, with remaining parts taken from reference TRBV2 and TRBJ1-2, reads EPEVTQTPSHQVTQMGQEVILRCVPISNHLYFYWYRQILGQKVEFLVSFYNNEISEKSEIFDDQFSVERPDGSNFTLKIRSTKLEDSAMYFCASRGGGQGYTFGSGTRLTVV.

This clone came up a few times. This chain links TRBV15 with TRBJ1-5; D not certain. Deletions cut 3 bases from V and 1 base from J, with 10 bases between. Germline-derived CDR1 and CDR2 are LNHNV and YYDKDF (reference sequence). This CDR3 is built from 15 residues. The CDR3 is CATSSPGASNQPQHF. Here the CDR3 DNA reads TGTGCCACCAGCAGCCCGGGTGCCAGCAATCAGCCCCAGCATTTT.

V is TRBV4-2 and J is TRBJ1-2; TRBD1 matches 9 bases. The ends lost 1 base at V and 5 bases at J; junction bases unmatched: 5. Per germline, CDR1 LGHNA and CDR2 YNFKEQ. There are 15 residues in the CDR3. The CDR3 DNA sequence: TGTGCCAGCAGCCAAGGGACAGGGGTTGGATATGGCTACACCTTC. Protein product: CASSQGTGVGYGYTF.

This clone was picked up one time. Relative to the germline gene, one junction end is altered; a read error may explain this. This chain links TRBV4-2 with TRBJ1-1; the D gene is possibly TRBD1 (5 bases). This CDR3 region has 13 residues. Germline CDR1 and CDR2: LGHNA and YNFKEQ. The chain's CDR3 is CASSQDSSGEGLF. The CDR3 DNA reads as TGTGCCAGCAGCCAAGATAGTTCGGGGGAGGGGCTCTTT.

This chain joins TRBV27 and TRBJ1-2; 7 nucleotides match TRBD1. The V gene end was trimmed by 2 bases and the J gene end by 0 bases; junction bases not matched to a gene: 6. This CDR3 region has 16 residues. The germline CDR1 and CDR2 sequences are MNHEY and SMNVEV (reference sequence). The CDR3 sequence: CASSLRGRKANYGYTF. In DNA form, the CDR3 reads TGTGCCAGCAGTTTAAGGGGGCGAAAAGCTAACTATGGCTACACCTTC.

CDR3: CSASRRGGTSYNEQFF. CDR3 nucleotides: TGCAGTGCTAGTAGGCGGGGGGGAACCTCCTACAATGAGCAGTTCTTC. This chain joins TRBV20-1 and TRBJ2-1, with TRBD2 identical over 9 bases. Germline values: CDR1 DFQATT, CDR2 SNEGSKA (reference sequence). CDR3 length equals 16 residues. The J segment lost 0 bases and the V segment lost 3 bases, leaving 6 bases of the junction unmatched.

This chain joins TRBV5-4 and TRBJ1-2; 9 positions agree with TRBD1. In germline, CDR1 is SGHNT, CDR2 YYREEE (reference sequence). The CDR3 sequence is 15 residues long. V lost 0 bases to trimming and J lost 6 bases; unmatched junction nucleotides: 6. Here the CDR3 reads CASSLGWDREDGYTF. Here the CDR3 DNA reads TGTGCCAGCAGCTTGGGGTGGGACAGGGAGGATGGCTACACCTTC.

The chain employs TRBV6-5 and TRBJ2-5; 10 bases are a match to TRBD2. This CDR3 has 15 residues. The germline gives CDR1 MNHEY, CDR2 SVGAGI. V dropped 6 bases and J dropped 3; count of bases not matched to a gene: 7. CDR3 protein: CASRPIAGGKETQYF. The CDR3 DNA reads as TGTGCCAGCAGGCCGATAGCGGGGGGAAAAGAGACCCAGTACTTC.

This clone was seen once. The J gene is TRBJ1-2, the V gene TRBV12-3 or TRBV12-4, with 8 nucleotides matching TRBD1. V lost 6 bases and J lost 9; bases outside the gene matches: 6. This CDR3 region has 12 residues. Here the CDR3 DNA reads TGTGCCAGCAGGCGGACAGGGATCCGCTACACCTTC. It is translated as CASRRTGIRYTF.

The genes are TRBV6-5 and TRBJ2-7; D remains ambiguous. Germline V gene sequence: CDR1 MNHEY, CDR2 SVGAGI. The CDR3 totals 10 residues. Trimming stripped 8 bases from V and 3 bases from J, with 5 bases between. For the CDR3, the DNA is TGTGCCAGCGGGTACTACGAGCAGTACTTC. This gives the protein CASGYYEQYF.

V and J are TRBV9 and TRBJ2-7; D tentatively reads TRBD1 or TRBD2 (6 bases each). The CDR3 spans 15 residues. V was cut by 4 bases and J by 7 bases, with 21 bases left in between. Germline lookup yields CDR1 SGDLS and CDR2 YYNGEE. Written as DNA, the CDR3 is TGTGCCAGCAGCTCTTCGGGGGCAGGAGCGATTGAGCAGTACTTC. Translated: CASSSSGAGAIEQYF.

This CDR3 reads CASSPDRADGYTF. CDR3 nucleotide sequence: TGTGCCAGCAGCCCTGACAGGGCGGATGGCTACACCTTC. The V and J genes are TRBV5-5 and TRBJ1-2, with 7 bases aligning to TRBD1. V lost 4 bases and J lost 6; bases outside the gene matches: 6. Germline-derived CDR1 and CDR2 are SGHKS and YYEKEE (reference sequence). The CDR3 runs 13 residues.

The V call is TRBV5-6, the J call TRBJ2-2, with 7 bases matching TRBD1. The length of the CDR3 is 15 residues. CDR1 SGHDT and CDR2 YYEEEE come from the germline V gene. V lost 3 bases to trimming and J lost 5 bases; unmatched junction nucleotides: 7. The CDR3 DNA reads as TGTGCCAGCAGCTACTCCGGGACAGTTACCGGGGAGCTGTTTTTT. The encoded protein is CASSYSGTVTGELFF.

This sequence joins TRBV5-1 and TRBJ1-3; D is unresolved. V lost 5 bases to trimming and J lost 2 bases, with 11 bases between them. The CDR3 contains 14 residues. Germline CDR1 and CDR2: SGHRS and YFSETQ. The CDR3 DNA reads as TGCGCCAGCAGTAATTGGGAGCCTGGAAACACCATATATTTT. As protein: CASSNWEPGNTIYF.

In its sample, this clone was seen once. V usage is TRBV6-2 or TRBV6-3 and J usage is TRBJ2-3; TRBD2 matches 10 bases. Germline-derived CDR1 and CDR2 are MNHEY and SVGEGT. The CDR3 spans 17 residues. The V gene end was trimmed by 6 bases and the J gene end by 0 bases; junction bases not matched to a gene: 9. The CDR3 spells CASSTLAGGLSTDTQYF. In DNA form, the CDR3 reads TGTGCCAGCAGCACCTTAGCGGGGGGCCTAAGCACAGATACGCAGTATTTT.

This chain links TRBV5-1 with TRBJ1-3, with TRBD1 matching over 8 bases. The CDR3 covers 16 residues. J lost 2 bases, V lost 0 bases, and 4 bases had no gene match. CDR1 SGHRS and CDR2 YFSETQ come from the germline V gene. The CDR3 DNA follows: TGCGCCAGCAGCTTGGCAGGGGGCGAGACTGGAAACACCATATATTTT. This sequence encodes CASSLAGGETGNTIYF.